This T cell receptor beta chain is drawn from a study of identical twins. As for this clonotype: Its antigen remains unidentified.

Template switching introduced a universal primer site, and the cDNA bore unique molecular identifiers. Each CDR3 protein is one row after TCRdb ran MiXCR on the 5' RACE reads. The sample has 690,000 or so distinct CDR3 sequences; 6% to 6.5% are singletons. Study-level results: Sequences that were beta out-of-frame showed weaker excess twin sharing. Out-of-frame alpha sequences common to twins were enriched for low generation probability. The abundant beta clonotypes from cord blood had fewer insertions, and memory repertoires had none of this.

This receptor was identified in a man between 18 and 29 years old in good health. Sequencing input: naive T cells sorted from blood.

The CDR3 region has the DNA TGTGCCAGCAGTTTCGATTGGGGTAATGAGCAGTTCTTC. Translated, it gives CASSFDWGNEQFF. The rearrangement joins TRBV27 to TRBJ2-1; no reliable D call. Germline V gene lookup returns CDR1 MNHEY and CDR2 SMNVEV (reference sequence). CDR3 size: 13 residues. V lost 3 bases and J lost 7, with 10 bases in between.